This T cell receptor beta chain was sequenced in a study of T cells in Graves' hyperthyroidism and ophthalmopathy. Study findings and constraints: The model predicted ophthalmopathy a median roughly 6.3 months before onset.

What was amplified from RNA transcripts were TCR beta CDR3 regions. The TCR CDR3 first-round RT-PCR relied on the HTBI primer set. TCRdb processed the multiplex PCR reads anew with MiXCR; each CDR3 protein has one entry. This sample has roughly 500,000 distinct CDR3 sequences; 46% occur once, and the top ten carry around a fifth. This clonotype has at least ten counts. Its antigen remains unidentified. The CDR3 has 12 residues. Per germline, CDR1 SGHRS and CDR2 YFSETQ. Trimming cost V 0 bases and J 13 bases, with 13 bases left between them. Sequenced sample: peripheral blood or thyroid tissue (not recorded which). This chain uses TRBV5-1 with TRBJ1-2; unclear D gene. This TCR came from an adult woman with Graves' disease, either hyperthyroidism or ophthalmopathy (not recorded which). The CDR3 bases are TGCGCCAGCAGCTTGGGGGCAGTGAATGGCACCTTC. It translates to CASSLGAVNGTF.